This T cell receptor beta chain was captured by sequencing in a study of beta chain features in type 1 diabetes. Study results and caveats: Moderate yet significant TCRB CDR3 shortening was seen in Type 1 diabetes patients in all four CD4+ subsets.

Expressed TCRB transcripts were sequenced, since all the RNA that had been isolated was reverse transcribed. Assay used: immunoSEQ multiplex PCR; TCRdb lists only in-frame clones, some missing. This table has around 340,000 clones, around 9.7% appearing once. This clone was counted between two and nine times. The target antigen is unknown. J was trimmed by 1 base and V by 0 bases; bases with no gene match: 7. CDR3 length equals 18 residues. The chain combines TRBV23-1 with TRBJ2-3; 10 bases are a match to TRBD2. TRBV23-1 is placed among ORFs of uncertain function. The clonotype comes from a man aged 30-40 years with type 1 diabetes. The specimen was central memory CD4+ T cells from blood. CDR3 loop: CASSQSDGLAGGTDTQYF. Here the CDR3 DNA reads TGCGCCAGCAGTCAATCCGACGGGCTAGCGGGGGGCACAGATACGCAGTATTTT.